Presented here are 15 T cell receptor beta chains from one specimen sequenced in a study of T cell changes during pregnancy in multiple sclerosis (dated by TCRdb to the late 2010s). Libraries were built with the immunoSEQ multiplex PCR assay. The source is immuneACCESS, and TCRdb retained only in-frame sequences with V and J called. Part of the clones is not carried over; for the studies checked, unresolved V genes explain less than half of this, and the remainder is unexplained. The sample includes around 31,000 clones, with 70% to 90% observed a single time. About 0.7% of the sample goes to the ten largest clones. This specimen was CD4+ T cells from peripheral blood mononuclear cells, taken in the first trimester of pregnancy. The receptors derive from a female donor in good health, enrolled as a control in a pregnancy study.

This clone came up once. This sequence joins TRBV30 and TRBJ1-1; 10 bases match TRBD1. The CDR3 has 13 residues. Germline CDR1 and CDR2: GTSNPN and SVGIG (reference sequence). The trim removed 3 bases at V and 8 bases at J, leaving 6 bases unmatched. The chain's CDR3 is CAWRRDRGKEAFF. The CDR3 DNA reads TGTGCCTGGAGAAGGGACAGGGGAAAGGAAGCTTTCTTT.

The V call is TRBV4-3, the J call TRBJ1-1, with D perhaps TRBD1 (5 bases). V lost 2 bases to trimming and J lost 10 bases, with 17 bases between them. This CDR3 comprises 14 residues. CDR1 is LGHNA, CDR2 YSLEER, per germline. Here the CDR3 DNA reads TGCGCCAGCAGCCAACAACTCTTGACGGGGGGAGCTTTCTTT. Its translation is CASSQQLLTGGAFF.

CDR3 sequence (DNA): TGTGCCAGCAGCATTCGACAGGGTGCCCTCTCCTACAATGAGCAGTTCTTC. Translation gives CASSIRQGALSYNEQFF. The chain carries TRBV7-2 and TRBJ2-1; 7 bases line up with TRBD1. The J segment lost 0 bases and the V segment lost 5 bases, leaving 10 bases of the junction unmatched. This CDR3 is 17 amino acids long. Per germline, CDR1 SGHTA and CDR2 FQGNSA. Using reference TRBV7-2 and TRBJ2-1 for the parts outside the CDR3, the full variable domain is GAGVSQSPSNKVTEKGKDVELRCDPISGHTALYWYRQSLGQGLEFLIYFQGNSAPDKSGLPSDRFSAERTGGSVSTLTIQRTQQEDSAVYLCASSIRQGALSYNEQFFGPGTRLTVL.

The chain carries TRBV5-1 and TRBJ2-1; maybe TRBD1 (6 bases). V lost 2 bases and J 4 bases, leaving 13 bases between the germline ends. CDR3 size: 15 residues. The germline V gene encodes CDR1 SGHRS and CDR2 YFSETQ. CDR3 bases: TGCGCCAGCAGCTTAACAGGGAACCGGTACAATGAGCAGTTCTTC. Translating gives CASSLTGNRYNEQFF.

The chain has TRBV7-9 and TRBJ1-1; D not resolved. Trimming stripped 8 bases from V and 0 bases from J, with 16 bases between. The CDR3 has 15 residues. Germline V gene data show CDR1 as SEHNR and CDR2 as FQNEAQ (reference sequence). For the CDR3, the DNA is TGTGCCAGCGGCCCGCCGGGGAATATGAACACTGAAGCTTTCTTT. This sequence encodes CASGPPGNMNTEAFF.

The chain recombines TRBV19 with TRBJ1-2; perhaps TRBD1 as D (6 bases). The CDR3 loop spans 13 amino acids. Germline lookup yields CDR1 LNHDA and CDR2 SQIVND (reference sequence). The V end was cut by 4 bases, the J end by 0 bases, with 6 bases between. CDR3 amino acids: CASSRTANYGYTF. The CDR3 nucleotides read TGTGCCAGTAGTAGGACAGCTAACTATGGCTACACCTTC.

The rearrangement joins TRBV7-2 to TRBJ1-3; 8 nucleotides match TRBD1. J lost 4 bases, V lost 0 bases, and 2 bases had no gene match. Germline V gene lookup returns CDR1 SGHTA and CDR2 FQGNSA. CDR3 length equals 15 residues. This chain's CDR3 is CASSLARGQGNTIYF. In nucleotides, the CDR3 is TGTGCCAGCAGCTTAGCCAGGGGGCAAGGAAACACCATATATTTT.

This chain joins TRBV27 and TRBJ1-1, with TRBD1 matching over 7 bases. Germline V gene sequence: CDR1 MNHEY, CDR2 SMNVEV (reference sequence). With 7 bases clipped from V and 0 bases from J, the junction kept 8 bases outside the gene matches. CDR3 length: 15 residues. The CDR3 DNA follows: TGTGCCAGCAAAGGGGGACAGCATATGAACACTGAAGCTTTCTTT. This codes for CASKGGQHMNTEAFF.

V gene TRBV15 combines with J gene TRBJ1-2, with 9 bases that match TRBD1. Germline V gene sequence: CDR1 LNHNV, CDR2 YYDKDF (reference sequence). This CDR3 has 14 amino acids. Trimming removed 3 bases from V and 13 bases from J; junction bases left unmatched: 12. In DNA, the CDR3 is TGTGCCACCAGCAGGGAAGCTACAGGGGGCGTTCCCACCTTC. Translating gives CATSREATGGVPTF. Using reference TRBV15 and TRBJ1-2 for the parts outside the CDR3, the full variable domain is DAMVIQNPRYQVTQFGKPVTLSCSQTLNHNVMYWYQQKSSQAPKLLFHYYDKDFNNEADTPDNFQSRRPNTSFCFLDIRSPGLGDTAMYLCATSREATGGVPTFGSGTRLTVV.

This clone was counted once. The gene calls are TRBV5-4 and TRBJ2-1, with 7 bases matching TRBD1. CDR1 and CDR2 from the germline V gene are SGHNT and YYREEE (reference sequence). V dropped 3 bases and J dropped 2; count of bases not matched to a gene: 8. CDR3 length: 16 residues. Here the CDR3 DNA reads TGTGCCAGCAGCTCGGCAAACAGGGGCGCCTACAATGAGCAGTTCTTC. Residues: CASSSANRGAYNEQFF.

The CDR3: CASSEGGSGGAEQFF. The CDR3 bases are TGTGCCAGCAGTGAAGGGGGTAGCGGGGGGGCTGAGCAGTTCTTC. The chain recombines TRBV6-1 with TRBJ2-1, with 11 bases identical to TRBD2. This CDR3 region has 15 residues. Germline V CDR1 and CDR2: MNHNS, SASEGT. Germline trimming cut 1 base from V and 9 bases from J; bases unmatched to any gene: 5.

This chain uses TRBV21-1 with TRBJ1-5. TRBV21-1 is a recognized pseudogene. The CDR3 has 16 residues. CDR3 sequence: CASSPPSRKSNQPQHF. In nucleotides, the CDR3 is TGTGCCAGCAGCCCCCCTTCGAGAAAATCAAATCAGCCCCAGCATTTT.

V and J are TRBV11-3 and TRBJ1-2; a possible D gene is TRBD1 (5 bases). Germline V gene lookup returns CDR1 SGHNT and CDR2 YENEEA. CDR3 length: 16 amino acids. The V end lost 5 bases, the J end lost 6 bases, and 22 bases lay between the germline ends. For the CDR3, the DNA is TGTGCCAGCAGCCTCAAATTCCCGACGGGGGGGAATGGCTACACCTTC. Translated: CASSLKFPTGGNGYTF.

This chain joins TRBV6-6 and TRBJ1-6; possibly TRBD1 for D (6 bases). The CDR3 has 15 amino acids. The V gene lost 2 bases and the J gene lost 9 bases, with 14 bases spanning the gap. Germline V CDR1 and CDR2: MNHNY, SVGAGI (reference sequence). The DNA for the CDR3 is TGTGCCAGCAGTTACGATCGGGGGGCAGGTTCACCCCTCCACTTT. Translation gives CASSYDRGAGSPLHF.

The chain uses TRBV19 and TRBJ2-1; TRBD1 might be the D (5 bases). V shed 2 bases and J shed 0 bases, with 14 bases lying between them. Germline assignment: CDR1 LNHDA and CDR2 SQIVND (reference sequence). This CDR3 is built from 17 residues. The CDR3 sequence is CASSIRGRGLSYNEQFF. The CDR3 DNA sequence: TGTGCCAGTAGTATAAGGGGAAGGGGTCTCTCCTACAATGAGCAGTTCTTC.